Listed here is a single T cell receptor (beta chain). CDR1 GTSNPN and CDR2 SVGIG come from the germline V gene (reference sequence). The V and J ends lost 1 base and 5 bases, in that order; junction bases with no gene match: 8. The CDR3 is 16 residues long. These data originate in a study of blood T cell repertoires in COVID-19. Sequenced by immunoSEQ multiplex PCR; TCRdb stores in-frame clones only, minus some. The profile shows under 200,000 clones, approximately 86% of them singletons. The gene calls are TRBV30 and TRBJ2-5, with TRBD1 identical over 12 bases. The sample was peripheral blood. The TCR sequence derives from a man between 65 and 85 years old with active or convalescent COVID-19. The CDR3 sequence: CAWSAWDRGLRETQYF. In nucleotides, the CDR3 is TGTGCCTGGAGTGCCTGGGACAGGGGGCTGCGGGAGACCCAGTACTTC.